These T cell receptor beta chains were read from a single sample in a study of T cells in Graves' hyperthyroidism and ophthalmopathy. TCRdb called the multiplex PCR reads again in MiXCR, with one record for every CDR3 protein. Altogether under 350,000 distinct CDR3 sequences are present, roughly 13% being singletons, with the ten largest covering roughly 35%. Sequenced: blood. These receptors came from a woman aged 40 to 50 with Graves' ophthalmopathy. Both conserved end residues are part of each CDR3. The D gene is left open where the match is weak. Clone size is stated in some rows and not others, as once, few, many or a class when expanded.

.	TRBV11-2	TRBD2	TRBJ2-1	TGTGCCAGCAGCTTCCGGACGCCCGGACTAGCGGGTAATAATGAGCAGTTCTTC	CASSFRTPGLAGNNEQFF
many	TRBV2	TRBD2	TRBJ2-1	TGTGCCAGCAGGGTTGGTGGCCGACTAGCGCTCGACAATGAGCAGTTCTTC	CASRVGGRLALDNEQFF
.	TRBV11-2	TRBD1	TRBJ2-5	TGTGCCAGCAGCCCCACCACAGGGGGCATGAAGACCCAGTACTTC	CASSPTTGGMKTQYF
many	TRBV3-1	.	TRBJ2-1	TGTGCCAGCAGCCAAGCTCGCGGTGAGCAGTTCTTC	CASSQARGEQFF
many	TRBV12-3/TRBV12-4	TRBD2	TRBJ2-7	TGTGCCAGCAGTCTTAGCGGGGGTGGAGAGCAGTACTTC	CASSLSGGGEQYF
many	TRBV20-1	TRBD2	TRBJ2-3	TGCAGTGCAGAGGGGCTAGCGGGAGCTGGCACAGATACGCAGTATTTT	CSAEGLAGAGTDTQYF
.	TRBV20-1	TRBD1	TRBJ2-7	TGCAGTGCTAGAGATGGCACAGGGGGCAACGAGCAGTACTTC	CSARDGTGGNEQYF
many	TRBV6-6	.	TRBJ1-5	TGTGCCAGCAGTTACAACTACCATCAGCCCCAGCATTTT	CASSYNYHQPQHF
.	TRBV3-1	.	TRBJ2-7	TGTGCCAGCAGCCTGCATGAATGGGGGGGCAGGTACGAGCAGTACTTC	CASSLHEWGGRYEQYF
few	TRBV5-8	.	TRBJ1-5	TGTGCCAGCAGCCGGGACGATCCGAAACAGCCCCAGCATTTT	CASSRDDPKQPQHF
.	TRBV10-2	.	TRBJ2-2	TGCGCCAGCATTAGCGGCAGGACTATCGAAACCGGGGAGCTGTTTTTT	CASISGRTIETGELFF
many	TRBV29-1	TRBD2	TRBJ2-3	TGCAGCGAGAGGGGAGCGGGGGGCATGACAGATACGCAGTATTTT	CSERGAGGMTDTQYF
many	TRBV20-1	.	TRBJ1-1	TGCAGTGCTAGAGGCACAACTACAATGAACACTGAAGCTTTCTTT	CSARGTTTMNTEAFF
many	TRBV12-3/TRBV12-4	.	TRBJ1-2	TGTGCCAGCAGTTTATCCTCATGGGGTTATGGCTACACCTTC	CASSLSSWGYGYTF
.	TRBV19	TRBD1	TRBJ1-4	TGTGCCAGTAAAACCGGGACAGTCGCGGAAAAACTGTTTTTT	CASKTGTVAEKLFF
few	TRBV7-9	TRBD1	TRBJ2-1	TGTGCCAGCAGCTTAGGGGGACAGGGTAGATCGAATGAGCAGTTCTTC	CASSLGGQGRSNEQFF
many	TRBV10-3	TRBD1	TRBJ1-2	TGTGCCATCAGCCTTATACAGGGGAACTATGGCTACACCTTC	CAISLIQGNYGYTF
.	TRBV5-1	TRBD1	TRBJ1-4	TGCGCCAGCAGCGCAGCCCCTGACAGGGTAAAGATCGAAAAACTGTTTTTT	CASSAAPDRVKIEKLFF
many	TRBV14	.	TRBJ2-5	TGTGCCAGCAGCACGAACAGGGCGGAGACCCAGTACTTC	CASSTNRAETQYF
many	TRBV4-2	TRBD2	TRBJ2-5	TGTGCCAGCAGCCAAGATTCACTAGCGGGAGGGGAGACCCAGTACTTC	CASSQDSLAGGETQYF
many	TRBV3-1	TRBD1	TRBJ1-1	TGTGCCAGCAGCTTCTGGACAGGGGGCGCGTACACTGAAGCTTTCTTT	CASSFWTGGAYTEAFF
many	TRBV28	TRBD2	TRBJ2-1	TGTGCCAGCAGTTTCAGCGGGAGTGGGGGTGAGCAGTTCTTC	CASSFSGSGGEQFF
many	TRBV6-1	.	TRBJ2-2	TGTGCCAGCAGTGCAGAACCCTTGAACACCGGGGAGCTGTTTTTT	CASSAEPLNTGELFF
few	TRBV6-1	.	TRBJ1-1	TGTGCCAGCAGTCAGGAGTTTCGGGGCGCTGAAGCTTTCTTT	CASSQEFRGAEAFF
few	TRBV6-5	.	TRBJ1-3	TGTGCCAGCAGTTACTCGACTGTAGTAGTATCCCCTGGAAACACCATATATTTT	CASSYSTVVVSPGNTIYF
many	TRBV27	TRBD1	TRBJ1-2	TGTGCCAGCAGTACCTCCGGGACAGGGTATAATGGCTACACCTTC	CASSTSGTGYNGYTF
.	TRBV10-1	TRBD2	TRBJ2-2	TGCGCCAGCCAAAAGGGAGGGACCGGGGAGCTGTTTTTT	CASQKGGTGELFF
.	TRBV6-1	TRBD1	TRBJ1-3	TGTGCCAGCAGTTATGGACAGGGCAGAAACACCATATATTTT	CASSYGQGRNTIYF
many	TRBV20-1	TRBD1	TRBJ2-7	TGCAGTGCCAGACCGGGACAGGGGGCCTACGAGCAGTACTTC	CSARPGQGAYEQYF
.	TRBV29-1	.	TRBJ2-3	TGCAGCGCAAACAGGGCGGATACGCAGTATTTT	CSANRADTQYF
few	TRBV19	.	TRBJ1-4	TGTGCCAGTAGTGCCTTAGGGGGAACTAATGAAAAACTGTTTTTT	CASSALGGTNEKLFF
many	TRBV3-1	.	TRBJ2-5	TGTGCCAGCAGCTACAGGGAGGGAGAGACCCAGTACTTC	CASSYREGETQYF
many	TRBV2	TRBD1	TRBJ2-3	TGTGCCAGCCTTCCCGGGACAGCCAGCACAGATACGCAGTATTTT	CASLPGTASTDTQYF
many	TRBV2	TRBD2	TRBJ2-1	TGTGCCAGCAGTGTTTCGGGACTAGCGGGTAATAATGAGCAGTTCTTC	CASSVSGLAGNNEQFF
many	TRBV6-5	.	TRBJ1-1	TGTGCCAGCAGTTACTCGAAAGTAAGGGGCACTGAAGCTTTCTTT	CASSYSKVRGTEAFF
many	TRBV27	.	TRBJ1-1	TGTGCCAGCAGTCTTAATAGGGTCACGAACACTGAAGCTTTCTTT	CASSLNRVTNTEAFF
few	TRBV30	.	TRBJ2-2	TGTGCCTGGAGCCCGGTAACCGGGGAGCTGTTTTTT	CAWSPVTGELFF
few	TRBV19	.	TRBJ1-5	TGTGCCAGTAGCATCCGGGCTTCTCAGCCCCAGCATTTT	CASSIRASQPQHF
.	TRBV5-5	.	TRBJ1-5	TGTGCCAGCAGCTTGAGGGGATCTAGCAATCAGCCCCAGCATTTT	CASSLRGSSNQPQHF
many	TRBV20-1	.	TRBJ2-1	TGCAGTGGTCGGCCAGTCTGGAATGAGCAGTTCTTC	CSGRPVWNEQFF
many	TRBV6-1	TRBD1	TRBJ1-1	TGTGCCAGCGAGCACAGGGGGCGCGACACTGAAGCTTTCTTT	CASEHRGRDTEAFF
.	TRBV10-3	.	TRBJ2-1	TGTGCCATCAAACCAGGGGTTTACAATGAGCAGTTCTTC	CAIKPGVYNEQFF
.	TRBV6-1	.	TRBJ2-7	TGTGCCAGCAGTGAAATCGACAGGCCGCACACCTACGAGCAGTACTTC	CASSEIDRPHTYEQYF
many	TRBV28	.	TRBJ2-5	TGTGCCAGCAGTTTATCCCCAGAGACCCAGTACTTC	CASSLSPETQYF
.	TRBV20-1	TRBD1	TRBJ2-5	TGCAGTGCTAGAGATGGAGGACAGGGAGAGACCCAGTACTTC	CSARDGGQGETQYF
few	TRBV27	TRBD2	TRBJ2-2	TGTGCCAGCAGTTTATTAGGGAGGGTCCCCGGGGAGCTGTTTTTT	CASSLLGRVPGELFF
many	TRBV3-1	.	TRBJ2-7	TGTGCCAGCAGCCAAGATAGGGTCGAGCAGTACTTC	CASSQDRVEQYF
many	TRBV10-1	.	TRBJ2-7	TGCGCCAGCAGCGATGGACGTCTATCCTACGAGCAGTACTTC	CASSDGRLSYEQYF
.	TRBV5-1	.	TRBJ2-7	TGCGCCAGCAGCGGGGAGGGACATCGGCGGTACGAGCAGTACTTC	CASSGEGHRRYEQYF
.	TRBV20-1	TRBD2	TRBJ2-5	TGCAGTGCCCCCGGACTAGCGGGAGTTGGAGAGACCCAGTACTTC	CSAPGLAGVGETQYF
.	TRBV29-1	TRBD1	TRBJ1-1	TGCAGCGTTAAACAGGGGCTCACTGAAGCTTTCTTT	CSVKQGLTEAFF
many	TRBV3-1	.	TRBJ2-7	TGTGCCAGCAGCCAAGATCGGATAAGGTACGAGCAGTACTTC	CASSQDRIRYEQYF
.	TRBV10-3	TRBD1	TRBJ2-7	TGTGCCGCGGGACAGGGGGACGAGCAGTACTTC	CAAGQGDEQYF
many	TRBV11-2	.	TRBJ1-1	TGTGCCAGCAGCTTAGGTAGCAGAAGGGTTGGAGCTTTCTTT	CASSLGSRRVGAFF
few	TRBV5-6	TRBD1	TRBJ2-1	TGTGCCAGCAGCTGGACAGGACGAGAGCAGTTCTTC	CASSWTGREQFF